This passage covers 29 T cell receptor beta chains from one sample sequenced in a study of CD8 T cells in ankylosing spondylitis (dated by TCRdb to about 2017). The library was produced with 5' RACE. Sequencing took place on an Illumina HiSeq 2500. In-frame beta chains were kept once TCRdb had trimmed the public reads at Q25 with fastp and called clones with MiXCR. CDR3 protein duplicates are merged, each entry listing the most common genes and DNA. For this sample there are approximately 45,000 distinct CDR3 sequences; approximately 10% appear just once. The ten largest account for just over 1.4% of the sample. Sequencing was performed on blood, either unsorted or a sorted T cell fraction (not recorded which). The receptors here all came from a male donor with ankylosing spondylitis or in good health (not recorded which).

The chain joins TRBV2 to TRBJ1-2; D unclear. The length of the CDR3 is 12 residues. CDR1 SNHLY and CDR2 FYNNEI come from the germline V gene. V dropped 6 bases and J dropped 6 bases, with 11 bases sitting between them. The CDR3 loop is CASRLTENGYTF. The CDR3, as DNA: TGTGCCAGCAGACTGACTGAGAATGGCTACACCTTC.

The chain employs TRBV6-5 and TRBJ2-1; 11 nucleotides agree with TRBD2. Germline V lookup: CDR1 MNHEY, CDR2 SVGAGI. V lost 3 bases and J lost 7; bases outside the gene matches: 8. The CDR3 is made up of 16 amino acids. CDR3 DNA: TGTGCCAGCAGTTATTCCTCTAGCGGGGGGCCTAATGAGCAGTTCTTC. As protein: CASSYSSSGGPNEQFF.

This clonotype was seen a few times. The rearrangement links TRBV15 to TRBJ1-6; D not certain. Germline V CDR1 and CDR2: LNHNV, YYDKDF (reference sequence). This CDR3 has 15 residues. V gave up 3 bases and J gave up 8 bases, with 14 bases separating them. CDR3 protein: CATSRETPGDSPLHF. CDR3 DNA: TGTGCCACCAGCAGGGAGACCCCCGGGGATTCACCCCTCCACTTT.

This clonotype has ten or more counts. CDR3 DNA: TGTGCCAGCAGTTCGTATACAGGGGCAGATACGCAGTATTTT. Its protein is CASSSYTGADTQYF. J is TRBJ2-3 and V is TRBV12-3 or TRBV12-4, with TRBD1 matching 7 bases. The CDR3 has 14 residues. V lost 4 bases to trimming and J lost 4 bases; unmatched junction nucleotides: 5.

The chain uses TRBV28 and TRBJ1-3; TRBD1 might be the D (6 bases). V was clipped by 7 bases and J by 0 bases, with 13 bases between them. The CDR3 contains 15 residues. Per the germline V gene, CDR1 is MDHEN and CDR2 is SYDVKM. The CDR3 loop is CASIRGQISGNTIYF. For the CDR3, the DNA is TGTGCCAGCATCCGTGGACAGATCTCTGGAAACACCATATATTTT.

This clonotype was counted ten times or more. The chain links TRBV24-1 to TRBJ2-3, with D unclear. Germline V gene sequence: CDR1 KGHDR, CDR2 SFDVKD. CDR3 length equals 13 residues. V dropped 3 bases and J dropped 5 bases, with 8 bases sitting between them. CDR3 nucleotide sequence: TGTGCCACCAGTGATCTGGTGCAAGATACGCAGTATTTT. It is translated as CATSDLVQDTQYF.

This clonotype was recorded at least ten times. The rearrangement links TRBV29-1 to TRBJ2-3; D is possibly TRBD1 (6 bases). The CDR3 loop spans 11 amino acids. Trimming pared 6 bases from V and 3 bases from J, leaving 7 bases between. Germline V gives CDR1 SQVTM, CDR2 ANQGSEA. Here the CDR3 reads CSVGQTDTQYF. The CDR3 DNA sequence: TGCAGCGTCGGACAGACAGATACGCAGTATTTT.

This clonotype was seen many times. The chain recombines TRBV28 with TRBJ2-3; 8 nucleotides align to TRBD2. V was pared by 5 bases and J by 3 bases, with 7 bases of the junction left unmatched. The CDR3 has 15 amino acids. Germline CDR1 MDHEN, CDR2 SYDVKM. The CDR3 coding sequence is TGTGCCAGCAGTCTCACGGGGGGGGGAACAGATACGCAGTATTTT. Its translation is CASSLTGGGTDTQYF.

This clonotype was detected many times. This chain connects TRBV3-1 to TRBJ2-7; 8 nucleotides line up with TRBD2. With 1 base clipped from V and 2 bases from J, the junction kept 13 bases outside the gene matches. The V gene's germline CDR1 is LGHDT and CDR2 YNNKEL (reference sequence). There are 18 residues in the CDR3. The CDR3 region is CASSQAPTYSGIPYEQYF. CDR3 DNA sequence: TGTGCCAGCAGCCAAGCCCCGACTTATAGCGGGATCCCCTACGAGCAGTACTTC.

This clonotype was counted only a few times. J is TRBJ2-7 and V is TRBV12-3 or TRBV12-4, with D uncertain. The CDR3 sequence is 14 residues long. With 3 bases removed from V and 12 bases from J, the gap between germline ends came to 21 bases. In DNA, the CDR3 is TGTGCCAGCAGTTTTAGGGCGACCGGGTTATATTCGTACTTC. This codes for CASSFRATGLYSYF.

The V call is TRBV5-1, the J call TRBJ1-1, with D unresolved. The CDR3 is 13 amino acids. CDR1 SGHRS and CDR2 YFSETQ come from the germline V gene. The V and J ends lost 3 bases and 4 bases respectively, with 10 bases between them. The CDR3 nucleotides read TGCGCCAGCAGCTCTAGGGATGGCACTGAAGCTTTCTTT. Protein product: CASSSRDGTEAFF.

This clonotype was counted between two and nine times. J is TRBJ2-5 and V is TRBV28; D assignment may be TRBD1 or TRBD2 (5 bases each). The V and J ends lost 1 base and 5 bases respectively, with 17 bases between them. The CDR3 is made up of 16 amino acids. The V gene's germline CDR1 is MDHEN and CDR2 SYDVKM. The CDR3 nucleotides read TGTGCCAGCAGTTTATCCGCGGACGGGAAGGGGGAGACCCAGTACTTC. Its protein product is CASSLSADGKGETQYF.

This clonotype was recorded at least ten times. The J gene is TRBJ1-1, the V gene TRBV20-1; 8 bases are a match to TRBD1. The CDR3 sequence is 16 residues long. V shed 2 bases, J shed 4 bases, and the junction held 12 bases outside the gene matches. From germline, CDR1 is DFQATT and CDR2 SNEGSKA (reference sequence). This CDR3 is CSARTQLTGVVTEAFF. The CDR3 nucleotides are TGCAGTGCTAGAACCCAACTGACAGGGGTGGTCACTGAAGCTTTCTTT.

This clonotype was recorded many times. The rearrangement links TRBV29-1 to TRBJ2-7; D not certain. This CDR3 has 10 amino acids. Germline CDR1 reads SQVTM; CDR2 reads ANQGSEA. V was cut by 4 bases and J by 7 bases, with 8 bases left in between. CDR3 sequence reads: CSVVQGEQYF. Written as DNA, the CDR3 is TGCAGCGTTGTCCAAGGGGAGCAGTACTTC.

This clonotype was counted at least ten times. The rearrangement joins TRBV12-3 or TRBV12-4 to TRBJ1-3; TRBD1 matches at 7 bases. The CDR3 covers 14 residues. The V gene end was trimmed by 6 bases and the J gene end by 2 bases; junction bases not matched to a gene: 4. The DNA for the CDR3 is TGTGCCAGCAGCACCGGGACAGCTGGAAACACCATATATTTT. Its translation: CASSTGTAGNTIYF.

This chain joins TRBV25-1 and TRBJ2-1; the match to TRBD2 covers 13 bases. V lost 8 bases to trimming and J lost 0 bases; unmatched junction nucleotides: 10. CDR1 is MGHDK and CDR2 is SYGVNS in the germline V gene. The CDR3 sequence is 18 residues long. The CDR3 nucleotides are TGTGCCAGCCTTCCTACTAGCGGGGGGGGCAACTCCTACAATGAGCAGTTCTTC. This translates into CASLPTSGGGNSYNEQFF.

At least ten counts were recorded for this clonotype. The CDR3 reads CASRYRQVTYNEQFF. The CDR3 DNA sequence: TGTGCCAGCAGATACCGACAGGTGACCTACAATGAGCAGTTCTTC. The chain joins TRBV5-5 to TRBJ2-1; TRBD1 is a possible D gene (6 bases). CDR1 is SGHKS and CDR2 is YYEKEE in the germline V gene (reference sequence). V dropped 5 bases and J dropped 2 bases, with 14 bases sitting between them. This CDR3 is 15 amino acids long.

This clonotype came up many times. The J gene is TRBJ2-1, the V gene TRBV2; D tentatively fits TRBD1 or TRBD2 (5 bases each). The germline CDR1 and CDR2 sequences are SNHLY and FYNNEI. The CDR3 has 15 amino acids. Trimming took off 3 bases at V and 3 bases at J, with 12 bases between the two ends. The CDR3 loop reads CASSEGERYYNEQFF. The CDR3 region has the DNA TGTGCCAGCAGTGAGGGGGAGCGATACTACAATGAGCAGTTCTTC.

This clonotype occurred many times. The chain couples TRBV6-1 to TRBJ1-2; no definite D call. This CDR3 has 13 residues. V lost 6 bases to trimming and J lost 7 bases, with 15 bases between them. Germline loops: CDR1 MNHNS, CDR2 SASEGT. CDR3 in DNA: TGTGCCAGCAGCCGCCCTGGTGTGGGTGGCTACACCTTC. This sequence encodes CASSRPGVGGYTF.

This clonotype has only a few counts. The chain employs TRBV20-1 and TRBJ2-3; 8 bases fit TRBD2. V gave up 3 bases and J gave up 9 bases; unmatched junction bases: 8. The CDR3 has 13 amino acids. CDR1 DFQATT and CDR2 SNEGSKA come from the germline V gene (reference sequence). The CDR3 sequence: CSARVGGGRTQYF. For the CDR3, the DNA is TGCAGTGCTAGGGTGGGCGGGGGGCGGACGCAGTATTTT.

The sample holds a few counts of this clonotype. The chain employs TRBV7-2 and TRBJ1-5; D is ambiguous. This CDR3 contains 13 residues. Germline V gene data show CDR1 as SGHTA and CDR2 as FQGNSA. Trimming stripped 2 bases from V and 1 base from J, with 3 bases between. The CDR3 protein is CASSLKSNQPQHF. CDR3 nucleotide sequence: TGTGCCAGCAGCTTAAAGAGCAATCAGCCCCAGCATTTT.

The rearrangement joins TRBV7-2 to TRBJ2-5; D is possibly TRBD2 (6 bases). The CDR3 is made up of 14 amino acids. CDR1 and CDR2 (germline): SGHTA, FQGNSA. V lost 5 bases and J 8 bases, leaving 18 bases between the germline ends. For the CDR3, the DNA is TGTGCCAGCAGCCCAACCGGGACTGCGGCTACCCAGTACTTC. This gives the protein CASSPTGTAATQYF.

This clonotype was observed many times. The rearrangement uses TRBV3-1 and TRBJ1-4; D is undetermined. V lost 6 bases and J lost 0, with 11 bases in between. Germline lookup yields CDR1 LGHDT and CDR2 YNNKEL (reference sequence). The CDR3 is made up of 15 amino acids. CDR3 sequence (DNA): TGTGCCAGCAGTTCCACTGGAGCAACTAATGAAAAACTGTTTTTT. Translating gives CASSSTGATNEKLFF.

The chain is built from TRBV5-1 and TRBJ1-1, with D possibly TRBD1 on 6 matching bases. This CDR3 is 15 amino acids long. The V gene's germline CDR1 is SGHRS and CDR2 YFSETQ. V was pared by 1 base and J by 6 bases, with 16 bases between. Here the CDR3 reads CASSLTTQGRAEAFF. The CDR3 nucleotides read TGCGCCAGCAGCTTGACTACTCAGGGGAGAGCTGAAGCTTTCTTT.

The CDR3 protein is CASSVVGTGIEQFF. In DNA, the CDR3 is TGTGCCAGCAGCGTAGTGGGCACAGGGATTGAGCAGTTCTTC. This chain joins TRBV7-6 and TRBJ2-1; the D gene is possibly TRBD1 (6 bases). Deletions cut 5 bases from V and 9 bases from J, with 17 bases between. The germline gives CDR1 SGHVS, CDR2 FNYEAQ. This CDR3 is built from 14 residues. Variable domain in full (rest from reference TRBV7-6 and TRBJ2-1): GAGVSQSPRYKVTKRGQDVALRCDPISGHVSLYWYRQALGQGPEFLTYFNYEAQQDKSGLPNDRFSAERPEGSISTLTIQRTEQRDSAMYRCASSVVGTGIEQFFGPGTRLTVL.

This clonotype was picked up many times. This rearrangement joins TRBV5-1 to TRBJ1-6; 7 bases are shared with TRBD1. CDR1 SGHRS and CDR2 YFSETQ come from the germline V gene. J gave up 7 bases and V 4 bases, and 8 bases lay outside the gene matches. The CDR3 is 15 amino acids. The CDR3 nucleotides read TGCGCCAGCAGCGGTACAGGGGTCAGGAATTCACCCCTCCACTTT. This codes for CASSGTGVRNSPLHF.

This clonotype was picked up one time. This chain joins TRBV23-1 and TRBJ2-1, with 7 bases matching TRBD2. TRBV23-1 is flagged as an ORF with uncertain function. The CDR3 is made up of 16 amino acids. With V trimmed by 0 bases and J by 4 bases, 6 bases remained unmatched. The CDR3 sequence is CASSQSGGRNYNEQFF. CDR3 DNA: TGCGCCAGCAGTCAATCGGGGGGGAGAAATTACAATGAGCAGTTCTTC.

The table lists this clonotype with many counts. The J gene is TRBJ1-1, the V gene TRBV10-3, with 8 nucleotides matching TRBD1. V lost 6 bases and J lost 3; bases outside the gene matches: 0. Looked up from germline, CDR1 is ENHRY and CDR2 is SYGVKD. The CDR3 runs 12 residues. In nucleotides, the CDR3 is TGTGCCATCAGACAGGGGGACACTGAAGCTTTCTTT. This gives the protein CAIRQGDTEAFF.

V usage is TRBV11-2 and J usage is TRBJ1-3, with a tentative D call TRBD1 (6 bases). The germline CDR1 and CDR2 sequences are SGHAT and FQNNGV. Trimming took 5 bases from V and 9 from J, leaving 29 bases between them. This CDR3 contains 18 residues. The CDR3 DNA sequence: TGTGCCAGCAGCCCCCGTCGTACCGTCGCGGGCCCCAGGGGCACCATATATTTT. Translated: CASSPRRTVAGPRGTIYF.